A single sample gave rise to the 23 T cell receptor beta chains below, sequenced in a study of blood T cell repertoires in COVID-19. Assay: immunoSEQ multiplex PCR; the TCRdb copy retains only in-frame clones and omits some. Of approximately 240,000 clones in the sample, around 90% were seen once. The specimen sequenced was PBMCs or T cells enriched from blood (not recorded which). These receptors all come from a woman under 40 with acute COVID-19.

The chain links TRBV5-4 to TRBJ1-3; tentatively, D is TRBD1 (6 bases). V was pared by 9 bases and J by 4 bases, with 17 bases between. This CDR3 region has 14 residues. Germline loops: CDR1 SGHNT, CDR2 YYREEE (reference sequence). The CDR3 coding sequence is TGTGCCACAGGGCGGCAGGGGACGGGAAACACCATATATTTT. Translation gives CATGRQGTGNTIYF.

This clone showed up just a few times. This rearrangement joins TRBV1 to TRBJ2-7; the table's D gene call, TRBD2, was not cross checked with the DNA. TRBV1 is a recognized pseudogene. The CDR3 has 21 amino acids. Written as DNA, the CDR3 is TGCACCAGCAGCCAAGACTGCCTGGCGAAGCTAGCGGGAGGAACCACCTACGAGCAGTACTTC. Translated: CTSSQDCLAKLAGGTTYEQYF.

The V gene is TRBV11-2, the J gene TRBJ2-7; D ambiguous. V lost 1 base, J lost 0 bases, and 22 bases lay in between. The germline CDR1 and CDR2 sequences are SGHAT and FQNNGV. The CDR3 is 19 residues long. CDR3 sequence (DNA): TGTGCCAGCAGCTTAGTTGCCCAATCGAACGGTCCGAGCTCCTACGAGCAGTACTTC. This encodes CASSLVAQSNGPSSYEQYF. The whole variable domain, remainder taken from reference TRBV11-2 and TRBJ2-7, is EAGVAQSPRYKIIEKRQSVAFWCNPISGHATLYWYQQILGQGPKLLIQFQNNGVVDDSQLPKDRFSAERLKGVDSTLKIQPAKLEDSAVYLCASSLVAQSNGPSSYEQYFGPGTRLTVT.

The V call is TRBV9, the J call TRBJ2-2; D remains unclear. The V gene's germline CDR1 is SGDLS and CDR2 YYNGEE. The CDR3 covers 15 residues. Trimming stripped 0 bases from V and 1 base from J, with 7 bases between. CDR3 in DNA: TGTGCCAGCAGCGTAGATGGGCAGAACACCGGGGAGCTGTTTTTT. Residues: CASSVDGQNTGELFF.

The rearrangement uses TRBV11-2 and TRBJ1-5; tentative D call: TRBD1 (6 bases). The ends were cut back, 4 bases at V and 4 bases at J, with 11 bases in the middle. The CDR3 is 14 amino acids. Germline V gene lookup returns CDR1 SGHAT and CDR2 FQNNGV. CDR3 DNA: TGTGCCAGCAGCTCCGGGACAAATAATCAGCCCCAGCATTTT. The encoded protein is CASSSGTNNQPQHF.

Here the CDR3 reads CASSSHRSYGYTF. CDR3 coding DNA: TGTGCCAGCAGTTCCCACAGGAGCTATGGCTACACCTTC. The J gene is TRBJ1-2, the V gene TRBV27, with D tentatively TRBD1 (5 bases). The CDR3 is 13 residues long. Germline loops: CDR1 MNHEY, CDR2 SMNVEV (reference sequence). V lost 4 bases to trimming and J lost 4 bases, with 10 bases between them.

The chain joins TRBV3-1 (or the pseudogene TRBV3-2) to TRBJ1-2; 10 nucleotides line up with TRBD1. Losses at the gene ends were 6 bases for V and 6 bases for J; bases not matched to a gene: 4. This CDR3 has 13 amino acids. Germline CDR1 is LGHDT and CDR2 is YNNKEL (reference sequence). The CDR3: CASRDRGQDGYTF. The CDR3 nucleotides are TGTGCCAGCAGAGACAGGGGGCAGGATGGCTACACCTTC.

The chain combines TRBV9 with TRBJ1-5; D gene ambiguous. This CDR3 spans 15 amino acids. V lost 3 bases and J 0 bases, leaving 10 bases between the germline ends. CDR1 is SGDLS and CDR2 is YYNGEE in the germline V gene. The CDR3 region has the DNA TGTGCCAGCAGCGCAGAGGGCTATAGCAATCAGCCCCAGCATTTT. Translating it yields CASSAEGYSNQPQHF.

CDR3 amino acids: CASSPTGTSTDTQYF. DNA for the CDR3: TGCGCCAGCAGTCCGACCGGGACTAGCACAGATACGCAGTATTTT. The V call is TRBV10-1, the J call TRBJ2-3; D might be TRBD2 (6 bases). CDR3 length: 15 amino acids. Germline V gene data show CDR1 as WNHNN and CDR2 as SYGVQD (reference sequence). The germline V and J ends were trimmed by 5 bases and 0 bases, with 12 bases remaining between them.

The genes are TRBV5-6 and TRBJ1-2; D remains ambiguous. V lost 4 bases and J lost 4, with 17 bases in between. The CDR3 has 15 residues. Germline V CDR1 and CDR2: SGHDT, YYEEEE. CDR3 protein: CASSPGIFSLYGYTF. Written as DNA, the CDR3 is TGTGCCAGCAGCCCCGGGATCTTTAGCCTCTATGGCTACACCTTC.

V gene TRBV5-1 combines with J gene TRBJ1-6; D is unresolved. The germline V gene encodes CDR1 SGHRS and CDR2 YFSETQ. The CDR3 extends over 14 amino acids. Trimming took 5 bases from V and 8 from J, leaving 14 bases between them. DNA for the CDR3: TGCGCCAGCAGACGTGAACCCGGTGATTCACCCCTCCACTTT. Translated, it gives CASRREPGDSPLHF. The full variable domain, its missing parts supplied by reference TRBV5-1 and TRBJ1-6, is KAGVTQTPRYLIKTRGQQVTLSCSPISGHRSVSWYQQTPGQGLQFLFEYFSETQRNKGNFPGRFSGRQFSNSRSEMNVSTLELGDSALYLCASRREPGDSPLHFGNGTRLTVT.

This chain links TRBV15 with TRBJ1-1; 7 bases agree with TRBD1. The J segment lost 2 bases and the V segment lost 2 bases, leaving 5 bases of the junction unmatched. The CDR3 length is 15 residues. The germline CDR1 and CDR2 sequences are LNHNV and YYDKDF (reference sequence). The CDR3 region is CATSRTQGGNTEAFF. CDR3 nucleotides: TGTGCCACCAGCAGAACCCAGGGGGGTAACACTGAAGCTTTCTTT.

V and J are TRBV18 and TRBJ2-7, with TRBD1 matching 11 bases. V gave up 3 bases and J gave up 5 bases; unmatched junction bases: 0. Germline V gene data show CDR1 as KGHSH and CDR2 as LQKENI. CDR3 length equals 13 residues. The CDR3 DNA reads as TGTGCCAGCTCACCGGGACAGGGGGACGAGCAGTACTTC. Translating it yields CASSPGQGDEQYF. The full variable domain, with the rest looked up from reference TRBV18 and TRBJ2-7, is NAGVMQNPRHLVRRRGQEARLRCSPMKGHSHVYWYRQLPEEGLKFMVYLQKENIIDESGMPKERFSAEFPKEGPSILRIQQVVRGDSAAYFCASSPGQGDEQYFGPGTRLTVT.

The gene calls are TRBV19 and TRBJ2-3; the match to TRBD1 covers 12 bases. Looked up from germline, CDR1 is LNHDA and CDR2 is SQIVND (reference sequence). This CDR3 spans 17 amino acids. J lost 4 bases, V lost 4 bases, and 9 bases had no gene match. The CDR3 protein is CASSRKGQGAQADTQYF. The CDR3 region has the DNA TGTGCCAGTAGTAGGAAGGGACAGGGGGCGCAGGCAGATACGCAGTATTTT.

V gene TRBV15 combines with J gene TRBJ2-5; D perhaps matches TRBD2 (5 bases). The germline V gene has CDR1 LNHNV and CDR2 YYDKDF (reference sequence). Trimming left V 6 bases short and J 5 bases short, with 13 bases between. The CDR3 runs to 13 residues. CDR3 nucleotide sequence: TGTGCCACCAGTTCCGGGGTTAGGGAGACCCAGTACTTC. Protein product: CATSSGVRETQYF.

The rearrangement joins TRBV4-1 to TRBJ1-2; the D is unclear. The CDR3 loop spans 15 amino acids. V shed 5 bases and J shed 3 bases, with 16 bases lying between them. Germline V gives CDR1 MGHRA, CDR2 YSYEKL. This CDR3 reads CASSKRPGGDYGYTF. The CDR3 DNA reads TGCGCCAGCAGCAAACGACCCGGCGGGGACTATGGCTACACCTTC.

The chain combines TRBV15 with TRBJ2-5; a weak D match, TRBD2 (5 bases). The CDR3 totals 17 residues. V lost 0 bases and J lost 0, with 14 bases in between. CDR1 is LNHNV, CDR2 YYDKDF, per germline (reference sequence). In DNA, the CDR3 is TGTGCCACCAGCAGAGAGTCAGCGGCCCTGTACCAAGAGACCCAGTACTTC. Translated, it gives CATSRESAALYQETQYF.

The chain uses TRBV10-1 and TRBJ1-2; D unresolved. The V and J ends lost 3 bases and 12 bases respectively, with 2 bases between them. Germline CDR1 WNHNN, CDR2 SYGVQD (reference sequence). CDR3 length: 8 amino acids. Here the CDR3 reads CASSDNTF. The CDR3 coding sequence is TGCGCCAGCAGTGACAACACCTTC.

The rearrangement links TRBV19 to TRBJ1-5; D perhaps matches TRBD1 (5 bases). The CDR3 runs 14 residues. Germline CDR1 and CDR2: LNHDA and SQIVND (reference sequence). Trimming cost V 3 bases and J 7 bases, with 13 bases left between them. CDR3 in DNA: TGTGCCAGTAGTATTGGCAACGGGGGACAGCCCCAGCATTTT. It codes for CASSIGNGGQPQHF.

This clone has a handful of counts. V is TRBV7-9 and J is TRBJ2-2; 10 positions match TRBD1. Germline CDR1 is SEHNR and CDR2 is FQNEAQ (reference sequence). V was pared by 4 bases and J by 4 bases, with 6 bases of the junction left unmatched. CDR3 length: 16 amino acids. CDR3 protein: CASSSTRQGATGELFF. As DNA, the CDR3 is TGTGCCAGCAGCTCTACCCGACAGGGGGCCACCGGGGAGCTGTTTTTT.

This clone was seen a few times. The chain employs TRBV2 and TRBJ2-2, with 7 bases fitting TRBD1. The CDR3 is 14 residues long. Unmatched junction bases numbered 7, after V lost 6 bases and J lost 6 bases. Per the germline V gene, CDR1 is SNHLY and CDR2 is FYNNEI. CDR3 region: CASSGQAPAGELFF. CDR3 in DNA: TGTGCCAGCAGCGGACAGGCGCCGGCCGGGGAGCTGTTTTTT.

V usage is TRBV5-1 and J usage is TRBJ2-3; 11 nucleotides align to TRBD1. CDR3 length: 15 residues. Germline V gives CDR1 SGHRS, CDR2 YFSETQ. J lost 3 bases, V lost 4 bases, and 4 bases had no gene match. The DNA of the CDR3 is TGCGCCAGCAGCACCGGACAGGGGGCTACAGATACGCAGTATTTT. Residues: CASSTGQGATDTQYF.

CDR3 DNA: TGTGCCAGCAGCTTGGCTGGAGGGAGCTCCTATAATTCACCCCTCCACTTT. It encodes CASSLAGGSSYNSPLHF. The V call is TRBV7-8, the J call TRBJ1-6, with D unresolved. The V and J ends lost 3 bases and 0 bases respectively, with 12 bases between them. Germline V gives CDR1 SGHVS, CDR2 FQNEAQ. There are 17 residues in the CDR3.